This TCR beta chain originates from a study of blood T cell repertoires in COVID-19. The CDR3 spans 15 residues. V trimming: 3 bases; J trimming: 5 bases; junction bases outside the gene matches: 5. The germline CDR1 and CDR2 sequences are LNHDA and SQIVND (reference sequence). Method: immunoSEQ multiplex PCR; TCRdb's copy keeps in-frame clones and lacks some. The profile shows about 280,000 clones, over 75% of them singletons. The chain couples TRBV19 to TRBJ1-4; 8 bases are shared with TRBD1. The origin of this receptor is a human donor in a cohort sampled during active COVID-19. The sample was peripheral blood. The CDR3 sequence: CASSMGQVGNEKLFF. DNA for the CDR3: TGTGCCAGTAGTATGGGACAGGTCGGGAATGAAAAACTGTTTTTT.